This TCR beta chain was retrieved from a study of T cell responses to AZD1222 COVID-19 vaccine. The CDR3 spans 18 residues. With 11 bases removed from V and 5 bases from J, the gap between germline ends came to 28 bases. Germline-derived CDR1 and CDR2 are WNHNN and SYGVQD (reference sequence). Produced via immunoSEQ multiplex PCR; TCRdb's table is partial and in-frame only. The table records more than 150,000 clones, 85% to 90% of them present only once. The rearrangement links TRBV10-1 to TRBJ2-6; D ambiguous. The specimen comprised peripheral blood, sampled on day 0 of MenACWY control vaccination. This receptor was taken from an adult in good health. CDR3 nucleotides: TGCGCCGCAGTGTATATGAAAGATCGACAAAGTCGGGCCAACGTCCTGACTTTC. It translates to CAAVYMKDRQSRANVLTF.